This T cell receptor (beta chain) was captured by sequencing in a study of technical replicates of blood from a handful of donors. This CDR3 has 15 residues. Germline V gives CDR1 SGHRS, CDR2 YFSETQ. Trimming took 0 bases from V and 4 from J, leaving 13 bases between them. The assay was immunoSEQ multiplex PCR, and TCRdb's table has in-frame clones only and misses some. The data show just under 85,000 clones, roughly nine tenths seen once. Sample: T cells isolated from PBMCs. This clonotype was sampled from a human donor in good health. The chain is built from TRBV5-1 and TRBJ2-5; a possible D gene is TRBD1 (8 bases). CDR3 sequence: CASSLGTGRGETQYF. The CDR3 nucleotides read TGCGCCAGCAGCTTGGGGACAGGGAGGGGAGAGACCCAGTACTTC.